The clone carrying this T cell receptor (beta chain) has a count of ten or more. The antigen remains undetermined. TCRdb used MiXCR to reprocess the 5' RACE reads, holding one entry per CDR3 protein. The sample records some 320,000 distinct CDR3 sequences, over 4% being singletons. The entry originates in a study of T cells after yellow fever vaccination. Whole-study findings and limits: Reappearance after the booster was seen for most primary-vaccination clones, at 96% CD4 and roughly 90% CD8. The study found a weaker secondary response that peaked faster, day 5 versus 15.

This material consisted of PBMCs, taken 5 days after the yellow fever booster vaccination. The origin of this receptor is a man younger than 35 who received the YFV17D yellow fever vaccine.

The DNA for the CDR3 is TGTGCCACCAGCCCCGACAGGGGATGGACTGAAGCTTTCTTT. Translated: CATSPDRGWTEAFF. The J gene is TRBJ1-1, the V gene TRBV15; TRBD1 matches at 8 bases. CDR1 is LNHNV, CDR2 YYDKDF, per germline (reference sequence). This CDR3 has 14 residues. J gave up 5 bases and V 5 bases, and 7 bases lay outside the gene matches.